Sequencing of this T cell receptor (beta chain) was carried out in a study of T cell responses to AZD1222 COVID-19 vaccine. Comments on this clone: Its specificity is not known.

V shed 1 base and J shed 8 bases, with 8 bases lying between them. This CDR3 is 13 amino acids long. Germline-derived CDR1 and CDR2 are SEHNR and FQNEAQ (reference sequence). Assay: immunoSEQ multiplex PCR; the TCRdb copy retains only in-frame clones and omits some. The table includes some 200,000 clones, approximately 91% detected once. General study findings and limits: Seropositivity was recorded at baseline in only six AZD1222 recipients.

The input for sequencing was peripheral blood, taken 28 days after the second AZD1222 dose. This chain connects TRBV7-9 to TRBJ1-4; D unclear. This clonotype was sampled from an adult who received the AZD1222 COVID-19 vaccine. For the CDR3, the DNA is TGTGCCAGCAGCTTAGTCGGGCCCGAAAAACTGTTTTTT. It codes for CASSLVGPEKLFF.